The T cell receptor (beta chain) under discussion was sequenced for a study of blood T cells in healthy people across ages. There are 14 residues in the CDR3. Per the germline V gene, CDR1 is ENHRY and CDR2 is SYGVKD. With 6 bases clipped from V and 3 bases from J, the junction kept 4 bases outside the gene matches. PCR was performed a second time for roughly 7 to 12 cycles using a sample-barcoded 5' primer and a J-beta primer mix. TCRdb itself ran the 5' RACE reads through MiXCR, one entry per CDR3 protein. The sample has 1,500,000 or so distinct CDR3 sequences, approximately 43% seen once. Specimen: blood. This chain joins TRBV10-3 and TRBJ1-3; the match to TRBD1 covers 8 bases. This clonotype was obtained from a woman under 30 in good health. CDR3 DNA sequence: TGTGCCATCAGAAGGACAGGGAGTGGAAACACCATATATTTT. This codes for CAIRRTGSGNTIYF.